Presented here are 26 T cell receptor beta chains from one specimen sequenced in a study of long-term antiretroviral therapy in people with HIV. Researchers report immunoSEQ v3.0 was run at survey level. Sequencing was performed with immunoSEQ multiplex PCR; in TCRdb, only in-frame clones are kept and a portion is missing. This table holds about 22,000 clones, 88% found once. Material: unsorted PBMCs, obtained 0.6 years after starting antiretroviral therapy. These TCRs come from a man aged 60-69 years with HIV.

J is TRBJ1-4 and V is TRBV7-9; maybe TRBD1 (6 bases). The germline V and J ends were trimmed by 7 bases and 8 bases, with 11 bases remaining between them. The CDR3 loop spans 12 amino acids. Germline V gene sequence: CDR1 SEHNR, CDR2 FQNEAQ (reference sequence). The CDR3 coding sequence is TGTGCCAGCACCACCCAGGGGGAAAAACTGTTTTTT. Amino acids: CASTTQGEKLFF.

CDR3 loop: CASTAPGTEAFF. Here the CDR3 DNA reads TGTGCCAGCACCGCCCCGGGGACTGAAGCTTTCTTT. This chain connects TRBV25-1 to TRBJ1-1; D is unclear. Germline V gives CDR1 MGHDK, CDR2 SYGVNS. The length of the CDR3 is 12 residues. V was cut by 7 bases and J by 5 bases, with 11 bases left in between. Combining the CDR3 with reference TRBV25-1 and TRBJ1-1 gives the whole variable domain EADIYQTPRYLVIGTGKKITLECSQTMGHDKMYWYQQDPGMELHLIHYSYGVNSTEKGDLSSESTVSRIRTEHFPLTLESARPSHTSQYLCASTAPGTEAFFGQGTRLTVV.

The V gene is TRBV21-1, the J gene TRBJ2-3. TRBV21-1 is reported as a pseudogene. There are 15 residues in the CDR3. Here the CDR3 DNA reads TGTGCCAGCAGCAACGGGGCTCAGAGCACAGATACGCAGTATTTT. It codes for CASSNGAQSTDTQYF.

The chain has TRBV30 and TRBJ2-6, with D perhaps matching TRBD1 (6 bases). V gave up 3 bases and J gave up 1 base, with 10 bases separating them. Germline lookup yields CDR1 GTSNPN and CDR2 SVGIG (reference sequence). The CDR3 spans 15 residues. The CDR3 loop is CAWSLGQSGANVLTF. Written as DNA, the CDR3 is TGTGCCTGGAGCCTTGGACAGTCTGGGGCCAACGTCCTGACTTTC.

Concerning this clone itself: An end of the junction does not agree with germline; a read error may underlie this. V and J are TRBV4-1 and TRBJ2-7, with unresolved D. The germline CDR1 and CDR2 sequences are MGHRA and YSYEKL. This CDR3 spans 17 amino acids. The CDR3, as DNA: TGCGCCAGCAGCCAAGATGTATACGTCTCCAGCTCCCACGAGCAGTACTTC. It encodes CASSQDVYVSSSHEQYF.

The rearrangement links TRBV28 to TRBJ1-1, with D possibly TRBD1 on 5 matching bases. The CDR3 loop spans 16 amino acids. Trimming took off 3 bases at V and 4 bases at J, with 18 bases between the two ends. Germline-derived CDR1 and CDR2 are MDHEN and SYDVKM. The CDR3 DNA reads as TGTGCCAGCAGTTTGAGGCAGGGATGGCTTGTCACTGAAGCTTTCTTT. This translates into CASSLRQGWLVTEAFF.

The CDR3 protein is CASSLDPAGRSETQYF. CDR3 in DNA: TGCGCCAGCAGCTTGGACCCAGCGGGAAGGTCAGAGACCCAGTACTTC. The chain recombines TRBV5-1 with TRBJ2-5, with TRBD2 matching 7 bases. CDR3 length equals 16 residues. Germline V lookup: CDR1 SGHRS, CDR2 YFSETQ. V trimming: 0 bases; J trimming: 4 bases; junction bases outside the gene matches: 9.

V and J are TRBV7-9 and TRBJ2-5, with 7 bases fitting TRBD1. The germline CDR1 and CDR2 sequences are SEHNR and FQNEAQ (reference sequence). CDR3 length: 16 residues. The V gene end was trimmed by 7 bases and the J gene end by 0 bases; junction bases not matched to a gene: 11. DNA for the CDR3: TGTGCCAGCACAGAGCTAAGGGGGCTTGACCAAGAGACCCAGTACTTC. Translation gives CASTELRGLDQETQYF.

The CDR3 region has the DNA TGCGCCAGCAGCTTCGTCAGCGGGGGCTCCTACAATGAGCAGTTCTTC. Amino acid sequence: CASSFVSGGSYNEQFF. The V gene is TRBV5-1, the J gene TRBJ2-1; 8 bases fit TRBD2. Per germline, CDR1 SGHRS and CDR2 YFSETQ. The CDR3 spans 16 residues. The trim removed 2 bases at V and 0 bases at J, leaving 4 bases unmatched.

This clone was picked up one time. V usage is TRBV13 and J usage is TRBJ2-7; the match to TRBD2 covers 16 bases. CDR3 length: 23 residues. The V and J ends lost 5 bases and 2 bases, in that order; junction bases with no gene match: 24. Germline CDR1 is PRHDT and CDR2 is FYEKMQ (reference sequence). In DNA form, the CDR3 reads TGTGCCAGCAGCGATGGAACGGGACTAGCGGGAGGGCCGGAGAATTGGGATCCCTACGAGCAGTACTTC. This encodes CASSDGTGLAGGPENWDPYEQYF.

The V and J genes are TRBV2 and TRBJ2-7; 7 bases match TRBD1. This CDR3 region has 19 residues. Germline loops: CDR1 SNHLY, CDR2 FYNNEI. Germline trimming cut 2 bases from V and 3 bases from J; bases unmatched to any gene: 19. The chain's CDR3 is CASSEPTTLETGNFYEQYF. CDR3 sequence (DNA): TGTGCCAGCAGTGAACCGACTACACTAGAGACAGGGAACTTCTACGAGCAGTACTTC.

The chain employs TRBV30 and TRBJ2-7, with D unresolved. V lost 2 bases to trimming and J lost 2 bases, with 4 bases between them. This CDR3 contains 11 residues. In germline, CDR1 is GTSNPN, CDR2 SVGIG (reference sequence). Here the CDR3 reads CAWSRTYEQYF. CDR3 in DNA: TGTGCCTGGAGTAGGACCTACGAGCAGTACTTC.

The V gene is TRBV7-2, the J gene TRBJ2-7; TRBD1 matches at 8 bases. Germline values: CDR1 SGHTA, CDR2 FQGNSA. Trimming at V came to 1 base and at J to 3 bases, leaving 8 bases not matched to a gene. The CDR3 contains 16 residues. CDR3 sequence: CASSLVPGQGNYEQYF. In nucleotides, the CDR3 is TGTGCCAGCAGCTTAGTTCCTGGACAGGGCAACTACGAGCAGTACTTC.

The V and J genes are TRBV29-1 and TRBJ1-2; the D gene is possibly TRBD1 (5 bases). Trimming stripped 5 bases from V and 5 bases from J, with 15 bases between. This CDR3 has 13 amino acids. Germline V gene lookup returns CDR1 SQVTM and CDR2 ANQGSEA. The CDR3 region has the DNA TGCAGCGTTCAAGGACCAGGGCGGTATGGCTACACCTTC. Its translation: CSVQGPGRYGYTF.

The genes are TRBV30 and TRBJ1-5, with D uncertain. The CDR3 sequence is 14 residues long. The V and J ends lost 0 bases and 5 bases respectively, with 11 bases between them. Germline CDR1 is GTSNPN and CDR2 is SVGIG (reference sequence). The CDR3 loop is CAWSVSWADQPQHF. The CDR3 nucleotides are TGTGCCTGGAGTGTATCTTGGGCCGATCAGCCCCAGCATTTT.

CDR3 residues: CASSPHIAGGDTQYF. The CDR3 bases are TGTGCCAGCAGCCCACACATAGCGGGAGGAGATACGCAGTATTTT. The chain links TRBV7-2 to TRBJ2-3; 10 nucleotides align to TRBD2. V lost 5 bases, J lost 5 bases, and 7 bases stayed unmatched. Germline lookup yields CDR1 SGHTA and CDR2 FQGNSA. The CDR3 spans 15 residues.

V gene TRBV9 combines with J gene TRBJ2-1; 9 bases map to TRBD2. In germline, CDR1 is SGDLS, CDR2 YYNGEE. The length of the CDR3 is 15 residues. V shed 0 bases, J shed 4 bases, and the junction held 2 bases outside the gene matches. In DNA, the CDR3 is TGTGCCAGCAGCGTAGAAGCGGGGGGATACAATGAGCAGTTCTTC. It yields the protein CASSVEAGGYNEQFF.

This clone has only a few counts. The CDR3 here is CASSLGVVSPLHF. Written as DNA, the CDR3 is TGCGCCAGCAGCCTCGGGGTGGTATCACCCCTCCACTTT. The chain links TRBV4-1 to TRBJ1-6, with D unclear. The germline V gene has CDR1 MGHRA and CDR2 YSYEKL. The CDR3 contains 13 residues. V dropped 4 bases and J dropped 10 bases, with 11 bases sitting between them.

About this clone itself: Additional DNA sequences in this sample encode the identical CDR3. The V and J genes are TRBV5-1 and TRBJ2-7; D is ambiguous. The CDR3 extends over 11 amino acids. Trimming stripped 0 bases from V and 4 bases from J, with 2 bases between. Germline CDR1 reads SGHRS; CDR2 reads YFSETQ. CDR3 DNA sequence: TGCGCCAGCAGCTTGGGGTACGAGCAGTACTTC. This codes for CASSLGYEQYF.

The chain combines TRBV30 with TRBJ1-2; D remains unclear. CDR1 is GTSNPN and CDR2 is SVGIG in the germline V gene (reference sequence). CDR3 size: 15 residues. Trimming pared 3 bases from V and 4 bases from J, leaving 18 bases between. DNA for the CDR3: TGTGCCTGGAGCTATCTCGGTGGAGTAGGCTATGGCTACACCTTC. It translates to CAWSYLGGVGYGYTF. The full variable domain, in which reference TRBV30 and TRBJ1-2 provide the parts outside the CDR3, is SQTIHQWPATLVQPVGSPLSLECTVEGTSNPNLYWYRQAAGRGLQLLFYSVGIGQISSEVPQNLSASRPQDRQFILSSKKLLLSDSGFYLCAWSYLGGVGYGYTFGSGTRLTVV.

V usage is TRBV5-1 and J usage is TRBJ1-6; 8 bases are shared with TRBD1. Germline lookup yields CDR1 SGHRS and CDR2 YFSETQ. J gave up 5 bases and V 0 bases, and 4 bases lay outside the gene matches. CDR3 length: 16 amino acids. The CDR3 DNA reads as TGCGCCAGCAGCTTGGCTCAGGGGGCGGATAATTCACCCCTCCACTTT. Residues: CASSLAQGADNSPLHF.

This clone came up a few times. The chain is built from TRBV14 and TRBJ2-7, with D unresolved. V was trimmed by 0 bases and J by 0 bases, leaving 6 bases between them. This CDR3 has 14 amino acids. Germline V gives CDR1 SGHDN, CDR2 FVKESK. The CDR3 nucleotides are TGTGCCAGCAGCCAAGACATGTACTCCTACGAGCAGTACTTC. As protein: CASSQDMYSYEQYF.

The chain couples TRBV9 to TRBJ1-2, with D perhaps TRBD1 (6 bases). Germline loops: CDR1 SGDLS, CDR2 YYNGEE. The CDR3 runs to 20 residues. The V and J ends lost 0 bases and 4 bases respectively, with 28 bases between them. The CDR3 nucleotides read TGTGCCAGCAGCGTAGGACAGGTCGACCAATACACCACACGTCTCTATGGCTACACCTTC. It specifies CASSVGQVDQYTTRLYGYTF.

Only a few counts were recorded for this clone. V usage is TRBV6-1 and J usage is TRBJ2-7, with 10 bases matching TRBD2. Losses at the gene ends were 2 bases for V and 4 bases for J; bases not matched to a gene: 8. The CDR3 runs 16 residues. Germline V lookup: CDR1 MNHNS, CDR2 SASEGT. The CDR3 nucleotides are TGTGCCAGCAGTGAACACCCTAGCGGGAGAGGTTACGAGCAGTACTTC. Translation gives CASSEHPSGRGYEQYF.

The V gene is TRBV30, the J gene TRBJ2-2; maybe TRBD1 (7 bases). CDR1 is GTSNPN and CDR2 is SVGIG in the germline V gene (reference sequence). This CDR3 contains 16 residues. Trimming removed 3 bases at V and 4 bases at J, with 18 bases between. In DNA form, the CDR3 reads TGTGCCTGGAGAAGGAGGGGGCTAATCGGCACCGGGGAGCTGTTTTTT. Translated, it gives CAWRRRGLIGTGELFF.

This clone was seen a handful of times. CDR3: CASSPTGGYEQYF. The CDR3 DNA follows: TGTGCCAGCAGCCCGACCGGTGGCTACGAGCAGTACTTC. This chain joins TRBV7-7 and TRBJ2-7; D is undetermined. CDR1 is SSHAT, CDR2 FNYEAQ, per germline (reference sequence). This CDR3 is built from 13 residues. The V and J ends lost 5 bases and 3 bases respectively, with 11 bases between them.